The 10 T cell receptor beta chains below were found in one sample sequenced in a study of identical twins. TCRdb re-derived calls from the 5' RACE reads in MiXCR, one entry per CDR3 protein. The sample carries more than 1.5 million distinct CDR3 sequences, more than 30% recorded once. Sequencing was done on a sample of cord blood. The receptors here all came from a newborn girl in good health.

In this sample, this clonotype turned up many times. The chain is built from TRBV29-1 and TRBJ2-6; D is uncertain. V shed 6 bases and J shed 0 bases, with 9 bases lying between them. Germline V gives CDR1 SQVTM, CDR2 ANQGSEA. This CDR3 is built from 14 residues. The CDR3 coding sequence is TGCAGCGTCCCGACGGGCTCTGGGGCCAACGTCCTGACTTTC. It yields the protein CSVPTGSGANVLTF.

This clonotype appeared many times. The chain has TRBV12-3 or TRBV12-4 and TRBJ1-6, with 9 nucleotides matching TRBD1. The J segment lost 7 bases and the V segment lost 5 bases, leaving 3 bases of the junction unmatched. The CDR3 sequence is 14 residues long. Written as DNA, the CDR3 is TGTGCCAGCAGTACCGGGACAGGGAATTCACCCCTCCACTTT. This gives the protein CASSTGTGNSPLHF.

In this sample, this clonotype turned up many times. The gene calls are TRBV11-2 and TRBJ2-5; D may be TRBD2 (6 bases). Germline CDR1 SGHAT, CDR2 FQNNGV. CDR3 length: 15 amino acids. Trimming stripped 6 bases from V and 3 bases from J, with 17 bases between. The CDR3 bases are TGTGCCAGCAGGCGTAGGTGGGACTCTAAAGAGACCCAGTACTTC. Translated: CASRRRWDSKETQYF.

The chain is built from TRBV5-1 and TRBJ2-3; 7 bases agree with TRBD1. The CDR3 totals 13 residues. Germline CDR1 SGHRS, CDR2 YFSETQ. Germline trimming cut 4 bases from V and 6 bases from J; bases unmatched to any gene: 5. CDR3: CASSTPQGDTQYF. As DNA, the CDR3 is TGCGCCAGCAGCACCCCACAGGGGGATACGCAGTATTTT.

The genes are TRBV2 and TRBJ2-3; D is perhaps TRBD2 (6 bases). The germline V and J ends were trimmed by 4 bases and 9 bases, with 11 bases remaining between them. The length of the CDR3 is 12 residues. Per the germline V gene, CDR1 is SNHLY and CDR2 is FYNNEI. The DNA for the CDR3 is TGTGCCAGCAGTGTTAAGCGGGCGACGCAGTATTTT. This translates into CASSVKRATQYF.

This clonotype was seen just once. CDR3 sequence (DNA): TGTGCCAGCAGTAGACAGGCACAAGAGACCCAGTACTTC. It encodes CASSRQAQETQYF. The gene calls are TRBV6-2 or TRBV6-3 and TRBJ2-5, with D tentatively TRBD1 (6 bases). The V end lost 5 bases, the J end lost 2 bases, and 9 bases lay between the germline ends. Germline assignment: CDR1 MNHEY and CDR2 SVGEGT. CDR3 length equals 13 residues.

This clonotype has a handful of counts. V usage is TRBV20-1 and J usage is TRBJ1-5, with D possibly TRBD1 on 5 matching bases. V lost 1 base, J lost 0 bases, and 13 bases lay in between. The germline V gene has CDR1 DFQATT and CDR2 SNEGSKA (reference sequence). The CDR3 contains 16 residues. CDR3 nucleotides: TGCAGTGCTAGAGTCCTCCAGGGATATAGCAATCAGCCCCAGCATTTT. Its protein product is CSARVLQGYSNQPQHF.

The gene calls are TRBV29-1 and TRBJ2-2, with 13 bases identical to TRBD2. This CDR3 has 14 residues. The V segment lost 6 bases and the J segment 5 bases; nucleotides outside the gene matches: 3. Germline V gives CDR1 SQVTM, CDR2 ANQGSEA. CDR3 sequence (DNA): TGCAGCGTCCGGACTAGCGGGAGAACCGGGGAGCTGTTTTTT. It is translated as CSVRTSGRTGELFF.

To note about this clonotype: One junction end does not reproduce the germline sequence, and a read error may be involved. This sequence joins TRBV5-1 and TRBJ1-5; D is possibly TRBD1 (6 bases). CDR3 length: 15 amino acids. CDR1 and CDR2 (germline): SGHRS, YFSETQ. CDR3 amino acids: CASSFYRDSNQPRHF. CDR3 nucleotides: TGCGCCAGCAGCTTTTACAGGGACTCCAATCAGCCCCGGCATTTT. Full variable domain (rest looked up from reference TRBV5-1 and TRBJ1-5): KAGVTQTPRYLIKTRGQQVTLSCSPISGHRSVSWYQQTPGQGLQFLFEYFSETQRNKGNFPGRFSGRQFSNSRSEMNVSTLELGDSALYLCASSFYRDSNQPRHFGDGTRLSIL.

The chain's CDR3 is CAIGSIGYTF. The CDR3 region has the DNA TGTGCCATCGGGTCGATTGGCTACACCTTC. This rearrangement joins TRBV10-3 to TRBJ1-2, with D unresolved. The V gene lost 8 bases and the J gene lost 7 bases, with 8 bases spanning the gap. Germline CDR1 reads ENHRY; CDR2 reads SYGVKD. The CDR3 loop spans 10 amino acids.